These 14 T cell receptor beta chains originate from one sample sequenced in a study of blood T cell repertoires in COVID-19 (dated by TCRdb to 2019 to 2021). Libraries were built with the immunoSEQ multiplex PCR assay. This is the immuneACCESS table as TCRdb keeps it, with only in-frame sequences that have V and J called. A part of the clones is gone; compared with another copy, unresolved V genes explain less than half, and the rest is unexplained. This sample is represented by 300,000 to 350,000 clones; 90% of them were singletons. The ten largest clones capture 3.5% to 4.5% of the sample. Sequencing was carried out using PBMCs or T cells enriched from blood (not recorded which). These receptors all stem from a woman under 30 with acute COVID-19.

The chain has TRBV30 and TRBJ2-3, with TRBD1 matching over 7 bases. Germline V gene sequence: CDR1 GTSNPN, CDR2 SVGIG (reference sequence). J was trimmed by 1 base and V by 1 base; bases with no gene match: 8. The CDR3 is made up of 16 amino acids. The CDR3 protein is CAWSGRTGSGTDTQYF. CDR3 DNA: TGTGCCTGGAGTGGTCGGACAGGATCGGGCACAGATACGCAGTATTTT.

The chain carries TRBV5-1 and TRBJ2-4; D is uncertain. CDR1 and CDR2 (germline): SGHRS, YFSETQ. Trimming took 6 bases from V and 0 from J, leaving 16 bases between them. CDR3 size: 16 residues. CDR3 protein: CASIKPTSIAKNIQYF. CDR3 DNA sequence: TGCGCCAGCATAAAACCCACCAGTATAGCCAAAAACATTCAGTACTTC.

The genes are TRBV27 and TRBJ2-5; TRBD2 is a possible D gene (6 bases). Germline CDR1 and CDR2: MNHEY and SMNVEV (reference sequence). Trimming removed 0 bases from V and 5 bases from J, with 7 bases in between. CDR3 length: 13 residues. The CDR3, as DNA: TGTGCCAGCAGTTTATCTGCGGGGGAGACCCAGTACTTC. It is translated as CASSLSAGETQYF.

The chain recombines TRBV27 with TRBJ1-5; D is unclear. V lost 5 bases, J lost 4 bases, and 12 bases lay in between. There are 14 residues in the CDR3. CDR1 and CDR2 from the germline V gene are MNHEY and SMNVEV (reference sequence). The DNA for the CDR3 is TGTGCCAGCAGTGCCGGGATCGGGAATCAGCCCCAGCATTTT. It specifies CASSAGIGNQPQHF.

V is TRBV18 and J is TRBJ1-4; the D gene is possibly TRBD1 (6 bases). CDR3 length: 15 amino acids. V lost 4 bases and J lost 8, with 17 bases in between. From germline, CDR1 is KGHSH and CDR2 LQKENI. CDR3 sequence reads: CASSLQGAASEKLFF. As DNA, the CDR3 is TGTGCCAGCTCACTACAGGGTGCCGCCTCGGAAAAACTGTTTTTT.

The chain couples TRBV12-5 to TRBJ1-2; tentatively, D is TRBD1 (6 bases). CDR1 LGHNT and CDR2 FRNRAP come from the germline V gene. The V gene lost 1 base and the J gene lost 8 bases, with 20 bases spanning the gap. The CDR3 has 16 amino acids. In DNA, the CDR3 is TGTGCTAGTGGTTTGGACCCGGGGGGGCCCCTGAGGGGCTACACCTTC. Its translation is CASGLDPGGPLRGYTF. The full variable domain, rest sourced from reference TRBV12-5 and TRBJ1-2, is DARVTQTPRHKVTEMGQEVTMRCQPILGHNTVFWYRQTMMQGLELLAYFRNRAPLDDSGMPKDRFSAEMPDATLATLKIQPSEPRDSAVYFCASGLDPGGPLRGYTFGSGTRLTVV.

With regard to this clone: This sample includes further DNA sequences coding for the same CDR3. The gene calls are TRBV5-1 and TRBJ1-1; TRBD1 matches at 8 bases. CDR1 and CDR2 (germline): SGHRS, YFSETQ. The CDR3 runs to 15 residues. V dropped 0 bases and J dropped 2; count of bases not matched to a gene: 3. The CDR3 DNA reads TGCGCCAGCAGCTTGGGCCAGGGGGCAAACACTGAAGCTTTCTTT. It encodes CASSLGQGANTEAFF.

This chain links TRBV6-1 with TRBJ1-5, with 7 bases fitting TRBD1. V was pared by 2 bases and J by 3 bases, with 7 bases of the junction left unmatched. The CDR3 runs to 16 residues. Germline loops: CDR1 MNHNS, CDR2 SASEGT. The CDR3 protein is CASSEISGGVNQPQHF. In DNA form, the CDR3 reads TGTGCCAGCAGTGAAATTTCAGGGGGTGTCAATCAGCCCCAGCATTTT.

CDR3 loop: CASSLGTGNSNQPQHF. DNA of the CDR3: TGTGCCAGCAGCCTTGGGACAGGGAATAGCAATCAGCCCCAGCATTTT. The gene calls are TRBV5-8 and TRBJ1-5; 9 positions match TRBD1. Germline CDR1 reads SGHTS; CDR2 reads YDEGEE. V lost 4 bases to trimming and J lost 0 bases; unmatched junction nucleotides: 5. This CDR3 has 16 residues.

About this clone: Germline is not matched at one junction end, which may reflect a read error. The chain links TRBV7-7 to TRBJ1-4; D is ambiguous. This CDR3 comprises 13 residues. CDR1 and CDR2 (germline): SSHAT, FNYEAQ (reference sequence). Here the CDR3 reads CASSLAPREKLFF. DNA of the CDR3: TGTGCTAGCAGCTTAGCTCCCCGGGAAAAACTGTTTTTT.

The gene calls are TRBV6-1 and TRBJ2-7; D call uncertain. Trimming left V 3 bases short and J 5 bases short, with 8 bases between. The CDR3 has 12 residues. The germline V gene has CDR1 MNHNS and CDR2 SASEGT. CDR3 protein: CASSENSNEQYF. CDR3 nucleotide sequence: TGTGCCAGCAGTGAGAATAGCAACGAGCAGTACTTC.

The gene calls are TRBV7-3 and TRBJ2-5; 13 positions match TRBD2. Germline V gene data show CDR1 as SGHTA and CDR2 as FQGTGA. V was pared by 6 bases and J by 3 bases, with 7 bases of the junction left unmatched. This CDR3 contains 16 residues. CDR3 sequence (DNA): TGTGCCAGCAGGCCGGGACTAGCGGGACCGAAAGAGACCCAGTACTTC. This codes for CASRPGLAGPKETQYF. Full variable domain (missing parts from reference TRBV7-3 and TRBJ2-5): GAGVSQTPSNKVTEKGKYVELRCDPISGHTALYWYRQSLGQGPEFLIYFQGTGAADDSGLPNDRFFAVRPEGSVSTLKIQRTERGDSAVYLCASRPGLAGPKETQYFGPGTRLLVL.

The J gene is TRBJ2-2, the V gene TRBV4-2; TRBD2 matches at 14 bases. The CDR3 extends over 16 amino acids. The ends lost 4 bases at V and 7 bases at J; junction bases unmatched: 5. The germline V gene encodes CDR1 LGHNA and CDR2 YNFKEQ. Written as DNA, the CDR3 is TGTGCCAGCAGCCTCCGGACTAGCGGGAGGATCGGGGAGCTGTTTTTT. Its protein is CASSLRTSGRIGELFF.

The CDR3 DNA follows: TGTGCCAGCACCATCTCGGGGACAGGTGCTGGAAACACCATATATTTT. Protein: CASTISGTGAGNTIYF. The chain has TRBV2 and TRBJ1-3; TRBD1 matches 8 bases. The length of the CDR3 is 16 residues. Unmatched junction bases numbered 10, after V lost 7 bases and J lost 2 bases. From germline, CDR1 is SNHLY and CDR2 FYNNEI. The full variable domain, rest sourced from reference TRBV2 and TRBJ1-3, is EPEVTQTPSHQVTQMGQEVILRCVPISNHLYFYWYRQILGQKVEFLVSFYNNEISEKSEIFDDQFSVERPDGSNFTLKIRSTKLEDSAMYFCASTISGTGAGNTIYFGEGSWLTVV.